Each of the 32 T cell receptor beta chains below was sequenced from the same sample in a study of monozygotic twins with cystic fibrosis. Here immunoSEQ multiplex PCR was the method, and the copy in TCRdb shows in-frame clones only, minus some. The sample shows 30,000 or so clones, roughly 90% of them seen only once. The source material was blood. Receptors were obtained from a girl aged 2 to 10 with cystic fibrosis.

In DNA form, the CDR3 reads TGTGCCAGCACCTTGACAGGGATTAATTCACCCCTCCACTTT. It is translated as CASTLTGINSPLHF. This chain connects TRBV7-2 to TRBJ1-6; TRBD1 aligns across 7 bases. Germline trimming cut 7 bases from V and 6 bases from J; bases unmatched to any gene: 6. The germline gives CDR1 SGHTA, CDR2 FQGNSA. The CDR3 totals 14 residues.

The DNA for the CDR3 is TGTGCCACCAGCGGGACTAGTCCCCACAATGAGCAGTTCTTC. Amino acid sequence: CATSGTSPHNEQFF. The V call is TRBV15, the J call TRBJ2-1; 8 nucleotides match TRBD2. Losses at the gene ends were 5 bases for V and 5 bases for J; bases not matched to a gene: 5. Germline CDR1 is LNHNV and CDR2 is YYDKDF (reference sequence). The CDR3 consists of 14 residues.

The chain uses TRBV5-1 and TRBJ1-1; 10 bases map to TRBD1. From germline, CDR1 is SGHRS and CDR2 YFSETQ. The trim removed 4 bases at V and 5 bases at J, leaving 5 bases unmatched. This CDR3 is built from 14 residues. CDR3 coding DNA: TGCGCCAGCAGCCTGGGACAGGGGTTGACTGAAGCTTTCTTT. Residues: CASSLGQGLTEAFF.

This clone has more than one count but fewer than ten. The genes are TRBV7-8 and TRBJ2-2, with unresolved D. The germline V gene encodes CDR1 SGHVS and CDR2 FQNEAQ. V was pared by 1 base and J by 0 bases, with 6 bases between. CDR3 length: 15 residues. CDR3 sequence: CASSLVSPNTGELFF. CDR3 bases: TGTGCCAGCAGCTTAGTTAGCCCGAACACCGGGGAGCTGTTTTTT.

The genes are TRBV29-1 and TRBJ2-1; 10 positions match TRBD2. From germline, CDR1 is SQVTM and CDR2 ANQGSEA. CDR3 length equals 14 residues. The V segment lost 5 bases and the J segment 6 bases; nucleotides outside the gene matches: 7. CDR3 loop: CSVPIAGGSNEQFF. In DNA form, the CDR3 reads TGCAGCGTTCCTATAGCGGGAGGTAGCAATGAGCAGTTCTTC.

V is TRBV7-8 and J is TRBJ2-1, with TRBD2 identical over 8 bases. This CDR3 comprises 14 residues. Germline loops: CDR1 SGHVS, CDR2 FQNEAQ. The trim removed 8 bases at V and 13 bases at J, leaving 16 bases unmatched. CDR3 nucleotide sequence: TGTGCCAGCGGAACAGGAAGCGGGAGTTCCCGACAGTTCTTC. This encodes CASGTGSGSSRQFF.

The V and J genes are TRBV7-8 and TRBJ2-3; 8 positions agree with TRBD1. This CDR3 region has 16 residues. The J segment lost 2 bases and the V segment lost 5 bases, leaving 9 bases of the junction unmatched. CDR1 SGHVS and CDR2 FQNEAQ come from the germline V gene. This CDR3 reads CASSLRQGTATDTQYF. The CDR3 bases are TGTGCCAGCAGCCTCCGACAGGGGACAGCCACAGATACGCAGTATTTT.

The rearrangement joins TRBV2 to TRBJ1-5, with D tentatively TRBD1 (5 bases). CDR1 and CDR2 (germline): SNHLY, FYNNEI. V was cut by 6 bases and J by 2 bases, with 14 bases left in between. This CDR3 contains 15 residues. This CDR3 is CASRRGDVGNQPQHF. CDR3 nucleotides: TGTGCCAGCAGGAGAGGGGACGTTGGCAATCAGCCCCAGCATTTT.

In this sample, this clone turned up once. The V and J genes are TRBV7-2 and TRBJ2-1; TRBD1 is a possible D gene (6 bases). The ends were cut back, 1 base at V and 2 bases at J, with 12 bases in the middle. Germline V gives CDR1 SGHTA, CDR2 FQGNSA. The CDR3 has 16 residues. Written as DNA, the CDR3 is TGTGCCAGCAGCTTAGTACCAGGGGCTCCCTACAATGAGCAGTTCTTC. The encoded protein is CASSLVPGAPYNEQFF.

DNA of the CDR3: TGTGCCAGCAGTGAAAAGGACAGATCCTACGAGCAGTACTTC. This encodes CASSEKDRSYEQYF. The V gene is TRBV6-4, the J gene TRBJ2-7, with D perhaps TRBD1 (6 bases). Deletions cut 3 bases from V and 1 base from J, with 10 bases between. Germline V gene lookup returns CDR1 MRHNA and CDR2 SNTAGT. This CDR3 region has 14 residues.

This chain links TRBV5-1 with TRBJ2-5, with 9 bases identical to TRBD1. Trimming took 4 bases from V and 7 from J; bases not matched to a gene: 8. The CDR3 is 14 amino acids. Germline values: CDR1 SGHRS, CDR2 YFSETQ. Here the CDR3 reads CASSAGTGTVTQYF. CDR3 DNA: TGCGCCAGCAGCGCCGGGACAGGGACGGTGACCCAGTACTTC.

The V call is TRBV19, the J call TRBJ1-2; D is unresolved. V lost 0 bases and J 6 bases, leaving 5 bases between the germline ends. The CDR3 is made up of 12 amino acids. Germline CDR1 reads LNHDA; CDR2 reads SQIVND (reference sequence). This CDR3 reads CASSIDADGYTF. The CDR3 nucleotides read TGTGCCAGTAGTATAGACGCTGATGGCTACACCTTC.

The chain couples TRBV27 to TRBJ1-2, with 10 nucleotides matching TRBD1. The CDR3 is 17 amino acids. CDR1 is MNHEY, CDR2 SMNVEV, per germline (reference sequence). Trimming cost V 6 bases and J 1 base; bases outside gene matches: 11. CDR3: CASSSGTGVHLNYGYTF. CDR3 DNA: TGTGCCAGCAGCAGCGGGACAGGGGTCCACCTTAACTATGGCTACACCTTC.

The chain couples TRBV5-4 to TRBJ1-1, with 8 bases that match TRBD1. The J segment lost 4 bases and the V segment lost 4 bases, leaving 12 bases of the junction unmatched. Germline assignment: CDR1 SGHNT and CDR2 YYREEE (reference sequence). The CDR3 spans 16 residues. The CDR3, as DNA: TGTGCCAGCAGCACCGCCCGCGGACAGGGCCCCACTGAAGCTTTCTTT. Encoded protein: CASSTARGQGPTEAFF.

The V and J genes are TRBV5-1 and TRBJ1-1, with TRBD1 identical over 7 bases. CDR1 and CDR2 (germline): SGHRS, YFSETQ. V lost 5 bases, J lost 0 bases, and 1 base stayed unmatched. The CDR3 runs to 13 residues. The CDR3, as DNA: TGCGCCAGCAGACAGGGGTTGAACACTGAAGCTTTCTTT. Amino acids: CASRQGLNTEAFF.

The chain recombines TRBV18 with TRBJ2-5; D possibly uses TRBD1 or TRBD2 (5 bases each). Trimming cost V 1 base and J 4 bases, with 16 bases left between them. The CDR3 is made up of 16 amino acids. CDR1 is KGHSH, CDR2 LQKENI, per germline. The CDR3 here is CASSPRGPEVIETQYF. The CDR3 nucleotides read TGTGCCAGCTCACCACGGGGACCGGAAGTTATAGAGACCCAGTACTTC.

This chain joins TRBV4-2 and TRBJ2-3, with TRBD2 matching 7 bases. Germline CDR1 LGHNA, CDR2 YNFKEQ. The CDR3 consists of 15 residues. V was clipped by 4 bases and J by 0 bases; unmatched bases: 4. The CDR3 DNA sequence: TGTGCCAGCAGCCCGAGCGGGAAAAGCACAGATACGCAGTATTTT. It codes for CASSPSGKSTDTQYF.

The chain couples TRBV19 to TRBJ2-6; no firm D call. V was trimmed by 3 bases and J by 0 bases, leaving 6 bases between them. CDR1 LNHDA and CDR2 SQIVND come from the germline V gene (reference sequence). This CDR3 is built from 15 residues. The CDR3, as DNA: TGTGCCAGTAGTATTATGGGCTCTGGGGCCAACGTCCTGACTTTC. This translates into CASSIMGSGANVLTF.

This rearrangement joins TRBV7-9 to TRBJ1-1; 7 bases map to TRBD1. The germline CDR1 and CDR2 sequences are SEHNR and FQNEAQ (reference sequence). V trimming: 1 base; J trimming: 0 bases; junction bases outside the gene matches: 5. This CDR3 is built from 16 residues. The CDR3 sequence is CASSLGGGVLNTEAFF. The CDR3 DNA reads as TGTGCCAGCAGCTTAGGAGGGGGCGTTTTGAACACTGAAGCTTTCTTT.

This clone was observed once. This rearrangement joins TRBV11-2 to TRBJ1-3; possible D gene TRBD1, 5 bases. Deletions cut 2 bases from V and 0 bases from J, with 11 bases between. CDR1 and CDR2 (germline): SGHAT, FQNNGV. This CDR3 is built from 16 residues. CDR3: CASSLSGTYSGNTIYF. The CDR3 region has the DNA TGTGCCAGCAGCTTATCCGGGACTTACTCTGGAAACACCATATATTTT. The full variable domain, completed using reference TRBV11-2 and TRBJ1-3, is EAGVAQSPRYKIIEKRQSVAFWCNPISGHATLYWYQQILGQGPKLLIQFQNNGVVDDSQLPKDRFSAERLKGVDSTLKIQPAKLEDSAVYLCASSLSGTYSGNTIYFGEGSWLTVV.

The chain employs TRBV28 and TRBJ1-3; perhaps TRBD1 as D (5 bases). The germline gives CDR1 MDHEN, CDR2 SYDVKM. Trimming took off 5 bases at V and 0 bases at J, with 20 bases between the two ends. The length of the CDR3 is 18 residues. CDR3 residues: CASSVMRRGDSSGNTIYF. CDR3 sequence (DNA): TGTGCCAGCAGTGTGATGAGGAGGGGCGACTCCTCTGGAAACACCATATATTTT.

The V gene is TRBV11-2, the J gene TRBJ2-7, with D hard to call. Trimming left V 2 bases short and J 2 bases short, with 4 bases between. The CDR3 sequence is 12 residues long. Per germline, CDR1 SGHAT and CDR2 FQNNGV. In DNA, the CDR3 is TGTGCCAGCAGCTTAATGGCCTACGAGCAGTACTTC. Residues: CASSLMAYEQYF.

This clone was seen just once. CDR3 in amino acids: CSVPADKGKGPYGYTF. CDR3 coding DNA: TGCAGCGTCCCCGCTGACAAGGGGAAGGGTCCCTATGGCTACACCTTC. The chain joins TRBV29-1 to TRBJ1-2; TRBD1 is a possible D gene (5 bases). The CDR3 contains 16 residues. Trimming left V 6 bases short and J 4 bases short, with 24 bases between. Germline assignment: CDR1 SQVTM and CDR2 ANQGSEA.

This chain connects TRBV29-1 to TRBJ1-1, with a weak D call TRBD1 (6 bases). Looked up from germline, CDR1 is SQVTM and CDR2 is ANQGSEA. V was pared by 1 base and J by 5 bases, with 11 bases between. This CDR3 spans 13 amino acids. This chain's CDR3 is CSVEGGRGTEAFF. CDR3 nucleotide sequence: TGCAGCGTTGAAGGGGGGCGAGGTACTGAAGCTTTCTTT.

The chain joins TRBV11-2 to TRBJ1-4, with a tentative D call TRBD1 (6 bases). Germline CDR1 reads SGHAT; CDR2 reads FQNNGV. V lost 5 bases and J 4 bases, leaving 14 bases between the germline ends. This CDR3 region has 15 residues. CDR3 protein: CASSPTGRRNEKLFF. CDR3 DNA: TGTGCCAGCAGCCCCACAGGGAGGCGTAATGAAAAACTGTTTTTT.

The chain is built from TRBV6-1 and TRBJ2-7, with D perhaps matching TRBD1 (5 bases). Germline V CDR1 and CDR2: MNHNS, SASEGT. The CDR3 is made up of 11 amino acids. Trimming took off 7 bases at V and 4 bases at J, with 8 bases between the two ends. CDR3 sequence: CASITGYEQYF. The DNA of the CDR3 is TGTGCCAGCATTACAGGATACGAGCAGTACTTC.

The chain employs TRBV28 and TRBJ2-3; TRBD1 is a possible D gene (6 bases). There are 14 residues in the CDR3. CDR1 is MDHEN and CDR2 is SYDVKM in the germline V gene. V dropped 6 bases and J dropped 1 base, with 11 bases sitting between them. CDR3 region: CASRGGAGTDTQYF. CDR3 DNA: TGTGCCAGCAGAGGGGGAGCAGGCACAGATACGCAGTATTTT.

This sequence joins TRBV9 and TRBJ2-1; no definite D call. The V end lost 2 bases, the J end lost 0 bases, and 6 bases lay between the germline ends. Germline V gene lookup returns CDR1 SGDLS and CDR2 YYNGEE. CDR3 size: 14 residues. The CDR3 here is CASSVGFSYNEQFF. In DNA, the CDR3 is TGTGCCAGCAGCGTGGGTTTCTCCTACAATGAGCAGTTCTTC.

The chain uses TRBV7-2 and TRBJ1-3, with a possible D match to TRBD1 (5 bases). V was pared by 4 bases and J by 2 bases, with 15 bases between. The CDR3 is 16 amino acids. The germline V gene has CDR1 SGHTA and CDR2 FQGNSA. The CDR3 nucleotides read TGTGCCAGCAGCTCGACCCCCCCCAGGGCTGGAAACACCATATATTTT. This translates into CASSSTPPRAGNTIYF.

The chain couples TRBV6-6 to TRBJ2-1; D is unresolved. Germline lookup yields CDR1 MNHNY and CDR2 SVGAGI (reference sequence). V was shortened by 10 bases and J by 0 bases, with 10 bases between the two germline ends. There are 13 residues in the CDR3. The CDR3 DNA sequence: TGTGCCACCAGAGACGGCTCCTACAATGAGCAGTTCTTC. Translated, it gives CATRDGSYNEQFF.

The J gene is TRBJ2-7, the V gene TRBV7-8; 7 nucleotides match TRBD1. The germline CDR1 and CDR2 sequences are SGHVS and FQNEAQ. This CDR3 is built from 16 residues. V dropped 4 bases and J dropped 1; count of bases not matched to a gene: 10. The DNA of the CDR3 is TGTGCCAGCAGCTCAAACTCGGACAGGAATTCCTACGAGCAGTACTTC. The encoded protein is CASSSNSDRNSYEQYF.

This chain connects TRBV7-9 to TRBJ2-6; the D gene is possibly TRBD1 (5 bases). CDR1 is SEHNR, CDR2 FQNEAQ, per germline (reference sequence). The CDR3 spans 17 residues. The V end lost 4 bases, the J end lost 0 bases, and 13 bases lay between the germline ends. The CDR3 DNA sequence: TGTGCCAGCAGCTCGACAGTGTTTTACTCTGGGGCCAACGTCCTGACTTTC. It translates to CASSSTVFYSGANVLTF.